This T cell receptor (beta chain) was sequenced in a study of cytomegalovirus exposure and HLA in healthy donors. Study as a whole: In an early release, HLA-typed donors contributed tens of millions of unique TCR sequences. Study results and limitations: In a later analysis, at a false discovery rate of 0.05, 15,000 to 20,000 TCR beta sequences were associated with HLA alleles. Researchers reported that a few CMV-associated chains were confirmed in vitro as CMV antigen-specific.

Remarks on this clone: Antigen unknown.

Healthy bone marrow donors formed the donor group. Use of 60 Vbeta and 13 Jbeta primers characterized the PCR. The method was immunoSEQ multiplex PCR; TCRdb's version includes in-frame clones alone and lacks a portion of them. The sample lists more than 85,000 clones; around 83% were seen once. V gave up 5 bases and J gave up 12 bases; unmatched junction bases: 17. The length of the CDR3 is 17 residues. CDR1 SEHNR and CDR2 FQNEAQ come from the germline V gene (reference sequence). This chain connects TRBV7-9 to TRBJ2-1, with 12 bases that match TRBD2. The sample taken for sequencing was PBMCs. The receptor was derived from a woman in her sixties or seventies in good health and CMV-seropositive. Here the CDR3 DNA reads TGTGCCAGCAGCCCCTGGGGGTCCGACGGACTAGCGGGATCGCAGTTCTTC. Its translation: CASSPWGSDGLAGSQFF. The full variable domain, with the rest looked up from reference TRBV7-9 and TRBJ2-1, is DTGVSQNPRHKITKRGQNVTFRCDPISEHNRLYWYRQTLGQGPEFLTYFQNEAQLEKSRLLSDRFSAERPKGSFSTLEIQRTEQGDSAMYLCASSPWGSDGLAGSQFFGPGTRLTVL.